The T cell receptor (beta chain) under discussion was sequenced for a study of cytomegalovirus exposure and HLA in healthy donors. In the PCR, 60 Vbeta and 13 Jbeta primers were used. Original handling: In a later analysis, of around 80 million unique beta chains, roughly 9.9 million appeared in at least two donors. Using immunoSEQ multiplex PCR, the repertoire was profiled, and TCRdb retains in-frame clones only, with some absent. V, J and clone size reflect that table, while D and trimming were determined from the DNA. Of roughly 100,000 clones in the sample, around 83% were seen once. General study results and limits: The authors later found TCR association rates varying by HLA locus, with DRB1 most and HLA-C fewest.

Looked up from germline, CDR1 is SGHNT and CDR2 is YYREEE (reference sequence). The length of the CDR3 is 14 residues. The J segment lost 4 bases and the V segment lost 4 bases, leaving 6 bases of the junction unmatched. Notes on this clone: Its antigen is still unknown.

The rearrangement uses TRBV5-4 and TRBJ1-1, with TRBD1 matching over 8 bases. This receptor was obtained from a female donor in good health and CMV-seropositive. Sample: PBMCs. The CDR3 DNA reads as TGTGCCAGCAGCCAGCCGGGACAGGCCACTGAAGCTTTCTTT. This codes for CASSQPGQATEAFF. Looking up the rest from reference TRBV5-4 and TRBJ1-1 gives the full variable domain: ETGVTQSPTHLIKTRGQQVTLRCSSQSGHNTVSWYQQALGQGPQFIFQYYREEENGRGNFPPRFSGLQFPNYSSELNVNALELDDSALYLCASSQPGQATEAFFGQGTRLTVV.